A single sample gave rise to the 10 T cell receptor beta chains below, sequenced in a study of blood T cell repertoires in COVID-19 (dated by TCRdb to about 2020). Receptor amplification or capture employed the immunoSEQ multiplex PCR assay. TCRdb provides this immuneACCESS table in a form limited to in-frame rearrangements. Some clones are lacking; in checked studies, under half of them reflect an unresolved V gene, and why the rest are absent is not known. The table for this sample lists over 80,000 clones; approximately 91% of them were counted only once. The ten largest clones represent roughly 1.7% of the sample. Sequencing was done on a sample of peripheral blood. The receptors originated from a man aged 60 to 75 with acute or convalescent COVID-19.

In DNA form, the CDR3 reads TGTGCCAGCAGCAGTATAGCGGGAGGTTGGAACAATGAGCAGTTCTTC. Its translation is CASSSIAGGWNNEQFF. J is TRBJ2-1 and V is TRBV28, with 10 bases fitting TRBD2. The CDR3 sequence is 16 residues long. CDR1 is MDHEN, CDR2 SYDVKM, per germline. Losses at the gene ends were 6 bases for V and 5 bases for J; bases not matched to a gene: 10.

The CDR3 DNA reads as TGCAGCGTTGTAAAACTAGCGGGAGCTCAGGAGCAGTTCTTC. Protein product: CSVVKLAGAQEQFF. J is TRBJ2-1 and V is TRBV29-1, with 11 bases aligning to TRBD2. Germline loops: CDR1 SQVTM, CDR2 ANQGSEA. Trimming removed 4 bases from V and 10 bases from J; junction bases left unmatched: 9. The CDR3 runs 14 residues.

The chain joins TRBV19 to TRBJ1-1; D unclear. V was clipped by 0 bases and J by 3 bases, with 5 bases between them. The germline V gene has CDR1 LNHDA and CDR2 SQIVND (reference sequence). The CDR3 totals 13 residues. This CDR3 is CASSIEIDTEAFF. The CDR3 bases are TGTGCCAGTAGTATAGAAATAGACACTGAAGCTTTCTTT.

This rearrangement joins TRBV9 to TRBJ2-3; the match to TRBD1 covers 9 bases. CDR1 and CDR2 from the germline V gene are SGDLS and YYNGEE. The CDR3 runs 15 residues. Losses at the gene ends were 0 bases for V and 5 bases for J; bases not matched to a gene: 4. CDR3 sequence reads: CASSVGTGEGDTQYF. CDR3 DNA: TGTGCCAGCAGCGTAGGGACAGGGGAGGGAGATACGCAGTATTTT.

The chain employs TRBV9 and TRBJ1-3; D not resolved. The length of the CDR3 is 14 residues. Germline CDR1 and CDR2: SGDLS and YYNGEE. The V gene lost 6 bases and the J gene lost 7 bases, with 17 bases spanning the gap. This CDR3 is CASTPSGPGNTIYF. The CDR3, as DNA: TGTGCCAGCACCCCTAGCGGGCCCGGGAACACCATATATTTT.

The rearrangement uses TRBV6-2 or TRBV6-3 and TRBJ2-1; D perhaps matches TRBD2 (5 bases). The ends were cut back, 2 bases at V and 1 base at J, with 18 bases in the middle. Germline V gene lookup returns CDR1 MNHEY and CDR2 SVGEGT. The CDR3 has 18 amino acids. CDR3 residues: CASSYLTLRGLSYNEQFF. The CDR3, as DNA: TGTGCCAGCAGTTACCTTACTTTACGCGGGTTATCCTACAATGAGCAGTTCTTC.

The chain uses TRBV2 and TRBJ1-4; perhaps TRBD1 as D (5 bases). Germline loops: CDR1 SNHLY, CDR2 FYNNEI. Trimming left V 6 bases short and J 6 bases short, with 17 bases between. The length of the CDR3 is 15 residues. The CDR3 spells CASRLQGIGYEKLFF. CDR3 DNA: TGTGCCAGCAGACTGCAGGGTATCGGGTATGAAAAACTGTTTTTT.

The chain has TRBV7-8 and TRBJ2-7; weak D call: TRBD2 (5 bases). Per germline, CDR1 SGHVS and CDR2 FQNEAQ. V was cut by 6 bases and J by 1 base, with 16 bases left in between. The CDR3 totals 15 residues. CDR3 amino acids: CASSPGKRPSYEQYF. CDR3 bases: TGTGCCAGCAGTCCTGGAAAGCGGCCGTCCTACGAGCAGTACTTC.

CDR3 coding DNA: TGCAGCGCCCGGACGGGGAACTATGGCTACACCTTC. Residues: CSARTGNYGYTF. The chain has TRBV29-1 and TRBJ1-2, with D unresolved. Between the trimmed V and J ends, which lost 7 bases and 2 bases, there was a span of 11 bases. Per the germline V gene, CDR1 is SQVTM and CDR2 is ANQGSEA. The CDR3 runs 12 residues. Drawing the rest from reference TRBV29-1 and TRBJ1-2, the complete variable domain is SAVISQKPSRDICQRGTSLTIQCQVDSQVTMMFWYRQQPGQSLTLIATANQGSEATYESGFVIDKFPISRPNLTFSTLTVSNMSPEDSSIYLCSARTGNYGYTFGSGTRLTVV.

The chain has TRBV9 and TRBJ2-1, with D hard to call. CDR1 and CDR2 (germline): SGDLS, YYNGEE. This CDR3 contains 13 residues. The V end was cut by 0 bases, the J end by 7 bases, with 8 bases between. DNA of the CDR3: TGTGCCAGCAGCGTAGCGGTCTCGAATGAGCAGTTCTTC. Its translation is CASSVAVSNEQFF.